Below are 22 T cell receptor beta chains sequenced from a single sample in a study of blood T cell repertoires in COVID-19 (dated by TCRdb to the early 2020s). The method was the immunoSEQ multiplex PCR assay. Imported from immuneACCESS, the table was reduced by TCRdb to in-frame sequences with V and J called. These copies leave out some clones; in studies compared against another copy, an unresolved V gene accounts for under half, and the cause of the remainder is not known. The sample table lists a few hundred thousand clones, about 92% of them with a count of one. About a fifth of the sample lies in the top ten. The sample consisted of PBMCs or T cells enriched from blood (not recorded which). Receptors originate from a woman in her twenties or thirties who had recovered from COVID-19.

CDR3 bases: TGTGCCAGTACCAGGGCAGGGCAAGGCAATCAGCCCCAGCATTTT. Translation: CASTRAGQGNQPQHF. V usage is TRBV19 and J usage is TRBJ1-5, with a tentative D call TRBD1 (5 bases). V was clipped by 7 bases and J by 2 bases, with 15 bases between them. This CDR3 has 15 residues. Germline-derived CDR1 and CDR2 are LNHDA and SQIVND (reference sequence).

This sequence joins TRBV28 and TRBJ1-3; 7 bases map to TRBD1. The CDR3 consists of 15 residues. Germline CDR1 reads MDHEN; CDR2 reads SYDVKM. Trimming took 5 bases from V and 0 from J; bases not matched to a gene: 4. CDR3 nucleotides: TGTGCCAGCAGTCCAGGGGGGAGCTCTGGAAACACCATATATTTT. The encoded protein is CASSPGGSSGNTIYF.

The V gene is TRBV11-3, the J gene TRBJ2-7; D possibly corresponds to TRBD2 (5 bases). The CDR3 extends over 15 amino acids. Deletions cut 2 bases from V and 5 bases from J, with 16 bases between. Germline CDR1 and CDR2: SGHNT and YENEEA. The CDR3 here is CASSLTLYGIHEQYF. CDR3 sequence (DNA): TGTGCCAGCAGCTTAACCTTATACGGGATCCACGAGCAGTACTTC. Using reference TRBV11-3 and TRBJ2-7 for the parts outside the CDR3, the full variable domain is EAGVVQSPRYKIIEKKQPVAFWCNPISGHNTLYWYLQNLGQGPELLIRYENEEAVDDSQLPKDRFSAERLKGVDSTLKIQPAELGDSAVYLCASSLTLYGIHEQYFGPGTRLTVT.

This clone was picked up a small number of times. V and J are TRBV19 and TRBJ2-7; TRBD1 aligns across 8 bases. This CDR3 has 15 residues. Germline V lookup: CDR1 LNHDA, CDR2 SQIVND (reference sequence). V gave up 5 bases and J gave up 3 bases; unmatched junction bases: 9. In nucleotides, the CDR3 is TGTGCCAGTAGTGTTTTGGGACAGGTGGTCTACGAGCAGTACTTC. As protein: CASSVLGQVVYEQYF.

The CDR3 sequence: CASTRASGASSYNEQFF. The CDR3 coding sequence is TGTGCCAGTACAAGGGCTAGCGGGGCCAGCTCCTACAATGAGCAGTTCTTC. J is TRBJ2-1 and V is TRBV19, with TRBD2 matching over 9 bases. V was pared by 7 bases and J by 0 bases, with 10 bases of the junction left unmatched. Germline values: CDR1 LNHDA, CDR2 SQIVND (reference sequence). CDR3 length: 17 amino acids.

V gene TRBV3-1 (or the pseudogene TRBV3-2) combines with J gene TRBJ2-5, with D possibly matching TRBD1 (7 bases). This CDR3 region has 15 residues. The germline V gene encodes CDR1 LGHDT and CDR2 YNNKEL (reference sequence). Trimming took 4 bases from V and 2 from J, leaving 14 bases between them. This chain's CDR3 is CASSLAGQRQETQYF. CDR3 coding DNA: TGTGCCAGCAGCCTCGCGGGACAGAGGCAAGAGACCCAGTACTTC.

The V and J genes are TRBV2 and TRBJ2-1, with D possibly matching TRBD1 (6 bases). This CDR3 region has 13 residues. The germline CDR1 and CDR2 sequences are SNHLY and FYNNEI. V lost 7 bases, J lost 7 bases, and 14 bases lay in between. CDR3 protein: CASKHDRQNEQFF. CDR3 nucleotides: TGTGCCAGCAAGCATGACAGGCAAAATGAGCAGTTCTTC.

This chain links TRBV7-6 with TRBJ2-1; maybe TRBD1 (5 bases). The V gene lost 1 base and the J gene lost 9 bases, with 7 bases spanning the gap. The CDR3 loop spans 12 amino acids. Germline CDR1 is SGHVS and CDR2 is FNYEAQ. This chain's CDR3 is CASSLGRGEQFF. CDR3 bases: TGTGCCAGCAGCTTAGGAAGGGGTGAGCAGTTCTTC. Combining the CDR3 with reference TRBV7-6 and TRBJ2-1 gives the whole variable domain GAGVSQSPRYKVTKRGQDVALRCDPISGHVSLYWYRQALGQGPEFLTYFNYEAQQDKSGLPNDRFSAERPEGSISTLTIQRTEQRDSAMYRCASSLGRGEQFFGPGTRLTVL.

This chain connects TRBV7-2 to TRBJ1-2; TRBD1 might be the D (5 bases). The CDR3 extends over 14 amino acids. Trimming removed 3 bases at V and 7 bases at J, with 15 bases between. Per the germline V gene, CDR1 is SGHTA and CDR2 is FQGNSA. The CDR3: CASSFRQAQGGYTF. As DNA, the CDR3 is TGTGCCAGCAGCTTTCGGCAGGCCCAGGGTGGCTACACCTTC.

This chain connects TRBV20-1 to TRBJ1-3, with 8 bases lining up with TRBD1. Germline loops: CDR1 DFQATT, CDR2 SNEGSKA (reference sequence). The CDR3 has 14 amino acids. J lost 4 bases, V lost 3 bases, and 5 bases had no gene match. CDR3 in amino acids: CSASYGTGGNTIYF. The CDR3 bases are TGCAGTGCTAGTTACGGGACAGGCGGAAACACCATATATTTT.

The chain links TRBV28 to TRBJ1-1, with 10 positions matching TRBD1. J gave up 11 bases and V 5 bases, and 14 bases lay outside the gene matches. CDR1 and CDR2 (germline): MDHEN, SYDVKM. The CDR3 length is 15 residues. The CDR3 is CASSLTGTGEAGAFF. CDR3 DNA: TGTGCCAGCAGTCTGACCGGGACAGGGGAAGCAGGGGCTTTCTTT.

This sequence joins TRBV7-2 and TRBJ2-3; 10 positions match TRBD2. The length of the CDR3 is 14 residues. CDR1 and CDR2 from the germline V gene are SGHTA and FQGNSA. J lost 4 bases, V lost 10 bases, and 8 bases had no gene match. The CDR3 coding sequence is TGTGCCATCTACGGGCTAGCGGGGGCAGATACGCAGTATTTT. Its protein product is CAIYGLAGADTQYF.

The CDR3 protein is CASSSSLLAGGPGANVLTF. CDR3 in DNA: TGCGCCAGCAGCTCATCCCTGTTAGCGGGAGGGCCTGGGGCCAACGTCCTGACTTTC. The V gene is TRBV5-1, the J gene TRBJ2-6; 11 bases are a match to TRBD2. The CDR3 spans 19 residues. Germline V gene sequence: CDR1 SGHRS, CDR2 YFSETQ. Trimming removed 3 bases from V and 2 bases from J; junction bases left unmatched: 10. The variable domain in full, with the rest retrieved from reference TRBV5-1 and TRBJ2-6, is KAGVTQTPRYLIKTRGQQVTLSCSPISGHRSVSWYQQTPGQGLQFLFEYFSETQRNKGNFPGRFSGRQFSNSRSEMNVSTLELGDSALYLCASSSSLLAGGPGANVLTFGAGSRLTVL.

V usage is TRBV27 and J usage is TRBJ2-1, with TRBD1 matching over 11 bases. V lost 3 bases, J lost 7 bases, and 5 bases stayed unmatched. CDR3 length equals 15 residues. The V gene's germline CDR1 is MNHEY and CDR2 SMNVEV (reference sequence). CDR3: CASSFLGQGGNEQFF. The CDR3 nucleotides are TGTGCCAGCAGTTTTCTGGGACAGGGGGGAAATGAGCAGTTCTTC.

The chain employs TRBV20-1 and TRBJ2-2; D is possibly TRBD1 (6 bases). From germline, CDR1 is DFQATT and CDR2 SNEGSKA (reference sequence). V was pared by 3 bases and J by 7 bases, with 9 bases between. This CDR3 is built from 12 residues. This CDR3 reads CSASLGHGELFF. The DNA for the CDR3 is TGCAGTGCTAGTTTGGGACACGGGGAGCTGTTTTTT.

A single count supports this clone. This chain links TRBV7-9 with TRBJ2-7, with D uncertain. Germline CDR1 is SEHNR and CDR2 is FQNEAQ (reference sequence). This CDR3 has 12 amino acids. The germline V and J ends were trimmed by 2 bases and 3 bases, with 5 bases remaining between them. CDR3 protein: CASSLPGYEQYF. CDR3 nucleotides: TGTGCCAGCAGCTTACCAGGCTACGAGCAGTACTTC.

The chain carries TRBV7-3 and TRBJ2-1; 13 nucleotides agree with TRBD2. The CDR3 is 18 amino acids. Germline V gene data show CDR1 as SGHTA and CDR2 as FQGTGA. J gave up 7 bases and V 0 bases, and 9 bases lay outside the gene matches. The CDR3 is CASSLTLLAGGSWNEQFF. CDR3 coding DNA: TGTGCCAGCAGCTTAACGTTACTAGCGGGAGGGAGCTGGAATGAGCAGTTCTTC.

This chain connects TRBV7-8 to TRBJ2-3, with D maybe TRBD2 (6 bases). The CDR3 length is 16 residues. The V gene's germline CDR1 is SGHVS and CDR2 FQNEAQ. V was trimmed by 8 bases and J by 5 bases, leaving 23 bases between them. CDR3 in DNA: TGTGCCAGCCGACGGCGCGCTAGCGAGCCACGAGATACGCAGTATTTT. Residues: CASRRRASEPRDTQYF.

The chain uses TRBV19 and TRBJ2-1; TRBD1 aligns across 8 bases. The V and J ends lost 7 bases and 6 bases, in that order; junction bases with no gene match: 11. This CDR3 comprises 15 residues. Germline V gene lookup returns CDR1 LNHDA and CDR2 SQIVND (reference sequence). DNA for the CDR3: TGTGCCAGTACTAGGGGGGACAGGAGACTCAATGAGCAGTTCTTC. Translating gives CASTRGDRRLNEQFF.

V and J are TRBV5-6 and TRBJ1-2, with D maybe TRBD1 (5 bases). This CDR3 is 12 amino acids long. CDR1 is SGHDT, CDR2 YYEEEE, per germline. Trimming took 5 bases from V and 7 from J, leaving 12 bases between them. The CDR3 reads CASSRGVGGYTF. DNA of the CDR3: TGTGCCAGCAGTAGGGGCGTAGGTGGCTACACCTTC. Variable domain in full (rest from reference TRBV5-6 and TRBJ1-2): DAGVTQSPTHLIKTRGQQVTLRCSPKSGHDTVSWYQQALGQGPQFIFQYYEEEERQRGNFPDRFSGHQFPNYSSELNVNALLLGDSALYLCASSRGVGGYTFGSGTRLTVV.

The chain has TRBV10-3 and TRBJ1-3; D gene ambiguous. This CDR3 comprises 15 residues. Trimming stripped 3 bases from V and 0 bases from J, with 9 bases between. Germline V gene data show CDR1 as ENHRY and CDR2 as SYGVKD. The CDR3: CAISETAGSGNTIYF. The CDR3 region has the DNA TGTGCCATCAGTGAAACCGCAGGCTCTGGAAACACCATATATTTT.

Note on this clone: Distinct nucleotide sequences in the sample also encode this CDR3. The rearrangement joins TRBV7-2 to TRBJ2-3, with a tentative D call TRBD2 (5 bases). Deletions cut 6 bases from V and 2 bases from J, with 9 bases between. The CDR3 consists of 13 residues. Germline V lookup: CDR1 SGHTA, CDR2 FQGNSA. The CDR3 loop reads CASSSDYTDTQYF. The CDR3 region has the DNA TGTGCCAGCAGTTCCGACTACACAGATACGCAGTATTTT.